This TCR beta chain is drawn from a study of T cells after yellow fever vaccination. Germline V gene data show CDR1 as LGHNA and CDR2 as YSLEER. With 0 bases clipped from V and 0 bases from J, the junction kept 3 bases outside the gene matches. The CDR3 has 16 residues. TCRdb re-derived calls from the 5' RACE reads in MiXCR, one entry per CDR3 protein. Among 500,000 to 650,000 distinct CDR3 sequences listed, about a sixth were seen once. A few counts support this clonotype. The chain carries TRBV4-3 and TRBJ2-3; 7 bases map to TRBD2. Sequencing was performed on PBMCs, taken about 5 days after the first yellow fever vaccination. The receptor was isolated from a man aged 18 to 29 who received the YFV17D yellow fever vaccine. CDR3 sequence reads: CASSQDWEGSTDTQYF. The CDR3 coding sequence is TGCGCCAGCAGCCAAGATTGGGAGGGTAGCACAGATACGCAGTATTTT.